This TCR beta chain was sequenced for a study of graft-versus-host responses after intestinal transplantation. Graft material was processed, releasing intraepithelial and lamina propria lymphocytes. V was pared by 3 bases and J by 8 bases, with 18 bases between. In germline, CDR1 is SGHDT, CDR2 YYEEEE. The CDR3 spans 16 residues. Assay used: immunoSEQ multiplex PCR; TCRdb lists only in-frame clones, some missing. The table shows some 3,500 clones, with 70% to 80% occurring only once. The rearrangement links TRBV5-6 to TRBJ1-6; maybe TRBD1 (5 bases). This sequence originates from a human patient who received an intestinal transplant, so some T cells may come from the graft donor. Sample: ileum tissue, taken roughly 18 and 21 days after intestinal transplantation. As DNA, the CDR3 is TGTGCCAGCAGCTGGGGACCCGTACCGTTCTATTCACCCCTCCACTTT. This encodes CASSWGPVPFYSPLHF.